Given below is one T cell receptor (beta chain) in context. The CDR3 spans 16 residues. Germline V lookup: CDR1 SGDLS, CDR2 YYNGEE. V lost 4 bases to trimming and J lost 3 bases; unmatched junction nucleotides: 7. This entry is derived from a study of cytomegalovirus exposure and HLA in healthy donors. PCR primers comprised 60 Vbeta and 13 Jbeta primers. Profiling relied on immunoSEQ multiplex PCR, and the TCRdb table lists in-frame clones only, not all of them. The table has some 210,000 clones, about 80% seen once; the top ten hold roughly 10%. The TCR originated in a woman aged 45-65 years in good health and CMV-seropositive. The chain recombines TRBV9 with TRBJ2-3, with TRBD1 identical over 11 bases. Input material: PBMCs. CDR3: CASSSGTGGGTDTQYF. The CDR3 nucleotides read TGTGCCAGCAGCTCAGGGACAGGGGGAGGGACAGATACGCAGTATTTT.